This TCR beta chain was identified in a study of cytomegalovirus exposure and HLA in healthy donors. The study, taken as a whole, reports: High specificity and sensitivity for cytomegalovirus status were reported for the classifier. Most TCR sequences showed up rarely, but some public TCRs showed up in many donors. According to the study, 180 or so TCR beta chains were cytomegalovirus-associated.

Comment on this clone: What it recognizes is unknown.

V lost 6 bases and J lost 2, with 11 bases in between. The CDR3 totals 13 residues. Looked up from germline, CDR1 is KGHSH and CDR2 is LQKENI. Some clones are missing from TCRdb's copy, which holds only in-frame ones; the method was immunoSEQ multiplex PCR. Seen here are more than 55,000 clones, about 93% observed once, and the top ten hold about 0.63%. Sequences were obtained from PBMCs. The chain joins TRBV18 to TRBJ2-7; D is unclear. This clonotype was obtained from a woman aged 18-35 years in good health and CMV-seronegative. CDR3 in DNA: TGTGCCAGCTCCCCGGCAGGCCCCTACGAGCAGTACTTC. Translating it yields CASSPAGPYEQYF. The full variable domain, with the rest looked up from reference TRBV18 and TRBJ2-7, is NAGVMQNPRHLVRRRGQEARLRCSPMKGHSHVYWYRQLPEEGLKFMVYLQKENIIDESGMPKERFSAEFPKEGPSILRIQQVVRGDSAAYFCASSPAGPYEQYFGPGTRLTVT.